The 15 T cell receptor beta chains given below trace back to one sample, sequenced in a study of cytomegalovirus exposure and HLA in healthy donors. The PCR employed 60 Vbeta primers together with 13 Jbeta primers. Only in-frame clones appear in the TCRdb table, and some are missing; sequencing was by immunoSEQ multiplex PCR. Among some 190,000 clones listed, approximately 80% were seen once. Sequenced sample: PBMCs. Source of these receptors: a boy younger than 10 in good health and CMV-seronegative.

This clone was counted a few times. The CDR3 nucleotides read TGTGCCAGCAGCTGGGGGGAACTCGGAAACACCATATATTTT. It codes for CASSWGELGNTIYF. The chain couples TRBV5-6 to TRBJ1-3, with D possibly TRBD1 on 5 matching bases. In germline, CDR1 is SGHDT, CDR2 YYEEEE. The CDR3 runs to 14 residues. The germline V and J ends were trimmed by 3 bases and 4 bases, with 11 bases remaining between them.

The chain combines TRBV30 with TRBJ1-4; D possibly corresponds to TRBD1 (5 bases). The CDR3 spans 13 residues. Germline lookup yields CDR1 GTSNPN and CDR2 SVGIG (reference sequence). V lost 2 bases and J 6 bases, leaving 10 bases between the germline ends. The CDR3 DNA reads TGTGCCTGGAGTCGGGGGGAGGATGAAAAACTGTTTTTT. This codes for CAWSRGEDEKLFF.

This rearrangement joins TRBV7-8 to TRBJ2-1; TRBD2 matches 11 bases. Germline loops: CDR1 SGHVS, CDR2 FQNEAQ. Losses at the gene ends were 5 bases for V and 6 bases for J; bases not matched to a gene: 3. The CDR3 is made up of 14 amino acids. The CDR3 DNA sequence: TGTGCCAGCAGCAGTAGCGGGGGGGGCAATGAGCAGTTCTTC. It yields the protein CASSSSGGGNEQFF.

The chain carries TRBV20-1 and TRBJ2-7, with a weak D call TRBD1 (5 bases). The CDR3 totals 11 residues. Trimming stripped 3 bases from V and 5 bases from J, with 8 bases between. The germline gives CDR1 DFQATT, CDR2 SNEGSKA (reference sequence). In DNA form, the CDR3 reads TGCAGTGCTAGCGACAGCCACGAGCAGTACTTC. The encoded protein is CSASDSHEQYF.

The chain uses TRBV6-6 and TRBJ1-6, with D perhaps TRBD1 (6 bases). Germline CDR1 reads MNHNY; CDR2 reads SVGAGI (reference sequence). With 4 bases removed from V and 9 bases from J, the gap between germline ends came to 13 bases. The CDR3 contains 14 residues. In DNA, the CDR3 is TGTGCCAGCAGTTTACAGGGAGACAGTTCACCCCTCCACTTT. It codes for CASSLQGDSSPLHF.

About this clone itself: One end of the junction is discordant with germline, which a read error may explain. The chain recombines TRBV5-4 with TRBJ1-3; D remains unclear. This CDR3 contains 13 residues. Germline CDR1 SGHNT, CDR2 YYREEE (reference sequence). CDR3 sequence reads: CASSFDRESLRNF. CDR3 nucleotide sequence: TGTGCCAGCAGCTTCGATAGGGAGTCGCTTCGAAATTTT.

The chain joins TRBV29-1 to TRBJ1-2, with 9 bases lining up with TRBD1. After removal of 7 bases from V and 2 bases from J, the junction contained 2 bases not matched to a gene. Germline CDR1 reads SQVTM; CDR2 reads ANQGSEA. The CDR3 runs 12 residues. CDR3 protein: CSAGTGNYGYTF. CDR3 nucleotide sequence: TGCAGCGCAGGGACAGGGAACTATGGCTACACCTTC.

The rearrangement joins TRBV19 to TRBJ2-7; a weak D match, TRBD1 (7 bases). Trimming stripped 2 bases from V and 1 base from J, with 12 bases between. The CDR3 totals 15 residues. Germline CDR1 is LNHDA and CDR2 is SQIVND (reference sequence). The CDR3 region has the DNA TGTGCCAGTAGTATATCCCCAGGGGGGTCCTACGAGCAGTACTTC. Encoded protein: CASSISPGGSYEQYF.

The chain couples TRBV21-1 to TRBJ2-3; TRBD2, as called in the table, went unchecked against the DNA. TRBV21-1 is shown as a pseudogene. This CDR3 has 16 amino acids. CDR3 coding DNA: TGTGCCAGCAGCCCGGGACTAGCGCCCAGCACAGATACGCAGTATTTT. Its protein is CASSPGLAPSTDTQYF.

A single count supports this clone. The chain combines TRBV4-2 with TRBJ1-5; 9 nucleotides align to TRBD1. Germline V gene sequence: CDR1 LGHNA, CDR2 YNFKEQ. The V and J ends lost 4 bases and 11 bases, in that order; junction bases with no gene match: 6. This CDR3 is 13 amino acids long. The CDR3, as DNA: TGTGCCAGCAGCCCGACAGGGGGTAGGGCCCAGCATTTT. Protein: CASSPTGGRAQHF.

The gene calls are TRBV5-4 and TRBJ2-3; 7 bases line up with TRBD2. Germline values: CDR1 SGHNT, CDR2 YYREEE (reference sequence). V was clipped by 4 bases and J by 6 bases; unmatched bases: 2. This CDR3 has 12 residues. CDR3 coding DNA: TGTGCCAGCAGCCACGGGGGGGATACGCAGTATTTT. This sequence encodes CASSHGGDTQYF.

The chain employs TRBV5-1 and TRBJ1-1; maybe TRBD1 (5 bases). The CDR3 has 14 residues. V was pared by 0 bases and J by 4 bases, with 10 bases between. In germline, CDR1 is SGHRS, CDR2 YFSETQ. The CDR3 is CASSLEGLTTEAFF. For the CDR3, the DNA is TGCGCCAGCAGCTTGGAGGGGCTAACCACTGAAGCTTTCTTT.

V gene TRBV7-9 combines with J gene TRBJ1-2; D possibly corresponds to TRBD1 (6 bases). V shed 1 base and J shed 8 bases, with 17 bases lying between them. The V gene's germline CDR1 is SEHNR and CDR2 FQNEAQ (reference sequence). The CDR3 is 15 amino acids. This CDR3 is CASSLEAPGVGGYTF. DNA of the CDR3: TGTGCCAGCAGCTTAGAGGCGCCAGGGGTCGGAGGCTACACCTTC.

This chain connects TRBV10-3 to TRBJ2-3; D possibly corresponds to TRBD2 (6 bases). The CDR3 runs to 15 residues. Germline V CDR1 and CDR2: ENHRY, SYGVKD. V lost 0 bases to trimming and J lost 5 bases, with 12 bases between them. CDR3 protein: CAISESTSRGDTQYF. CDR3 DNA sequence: TGTGCCATCAGTGAGTCGACTAGTCGGGGAGATACGCAGTATTTT.

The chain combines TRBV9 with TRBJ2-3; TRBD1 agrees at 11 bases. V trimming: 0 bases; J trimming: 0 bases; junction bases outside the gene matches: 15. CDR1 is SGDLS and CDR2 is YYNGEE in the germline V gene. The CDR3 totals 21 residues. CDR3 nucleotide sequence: TGTGCCAGCAGCGTAGAAGGGACAGGGGGAGAGATCCTCACTAGCACAGATACGCAGTATTTT. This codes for CASSVEGTGGEILTSTDTQYF. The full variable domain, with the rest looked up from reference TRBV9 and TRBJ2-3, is DSGVTQTPKHLITATGQRVTLRCSPRSGDLSVYWYQQSLDQGLQFLIQYYNGEERAKGNILERFSAQQFPDLHSELNLSSLELGDSALYFCASSVEGTGGEILTSTDTQYFGPGTRLTVL.